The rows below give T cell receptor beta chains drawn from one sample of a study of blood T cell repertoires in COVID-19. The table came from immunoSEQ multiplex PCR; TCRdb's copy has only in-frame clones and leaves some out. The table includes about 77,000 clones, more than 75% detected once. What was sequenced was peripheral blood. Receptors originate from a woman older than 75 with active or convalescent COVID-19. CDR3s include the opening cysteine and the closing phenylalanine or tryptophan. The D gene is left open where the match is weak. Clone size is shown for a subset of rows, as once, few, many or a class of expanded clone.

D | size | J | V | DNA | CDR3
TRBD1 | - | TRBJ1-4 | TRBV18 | TGTGCCAGCTCACCGGGACAGGGAGGGAGTGCTACTAATGAAAAACTGTTTTTT | CASSPGQGGSATNEKLFF
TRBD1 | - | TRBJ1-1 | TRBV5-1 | TGCGCCAGCAGCTTACAGGGGAGCACTGAAGCTTTCTTT | CASSLQGSTEAFF
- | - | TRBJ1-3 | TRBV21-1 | TGTGCCTCCCGAACGGGGGGCTTACCTTCTGGAAACACCATATATTTT | CASRTGGLPSGNTIYF
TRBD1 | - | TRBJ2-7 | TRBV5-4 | TGTGCCAGCAGCTACCAACGACAGGGCAACTACGAGCAGTACTTC | CASSYQRQGNYEQYF
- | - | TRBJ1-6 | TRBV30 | TGTGCCCTAGGCTATTCACCCCTCCACTTT | CALGYSPLHF
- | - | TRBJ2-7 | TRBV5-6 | TGTGCCAGCAGCCTTCGGGGTAGTGACGAGCAGTACTTC | CASSLRGSDEQYF
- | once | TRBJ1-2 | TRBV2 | TGTGCCAGCAGGGAGGACTACATAGCTAACTATGGCTACACCTTC | CASREDYIANYGYTF
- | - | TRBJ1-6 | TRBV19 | TGTGCCAGTAGTATGTTAGGGGTATCACCCCTCCACTTT | CASSMLGVSPLHF
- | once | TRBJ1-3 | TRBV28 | TGTGCGCATCAGCGGAGCGGTATCTCTGGAAACACCATATATTTT | CAHQRSGISGNTIYF
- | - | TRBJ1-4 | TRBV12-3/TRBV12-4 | TGTGCCAGCAGTTTAGGCCAGGGAAGGAAACTGTTTTTT | CASSLGQGRKLFF
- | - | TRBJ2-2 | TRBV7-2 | TGTGCCAGCAGCTTAGTAAGAGGAGGAGGACCAGGGGAGCTGTTTTTT | CASSLVRGGGPGELFF
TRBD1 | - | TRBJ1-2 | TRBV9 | TGTGCCAGCACCTCAGGGGGAGCAGATAACTATGGCTACACCTTC | CASTSGGADNYGYTF
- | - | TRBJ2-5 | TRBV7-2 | TGTGCCAGCAGCTCCCTCAGGGTTGGAGAGACCCAGTACTTC | CASSSLRVGETQYF
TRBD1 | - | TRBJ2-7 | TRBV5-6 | TGTGCCAGCAGCCCGGACAGGACATTCTCCTACGAGCAGTACTTC | CASSPDRTFSYEQYF
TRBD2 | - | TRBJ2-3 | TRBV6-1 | TGTGCCAGCAGTGAAACAGCGGGGGGGCGCACAGATACGCAGTATTTT | CASSETAGGRTDTQYF
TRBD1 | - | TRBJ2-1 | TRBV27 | TGTGCCAGCAAACCCCTGGGACAGGGATACAATGAGCAGTTCTTC | CASKPLGQGYNEQFF
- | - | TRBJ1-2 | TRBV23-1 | TGCGCCAGCAGTCATCCCCACGTCTTCAACTACATATCCTACTATGGCTACACCTTC | CASSHPHVFNYISYYGYTF
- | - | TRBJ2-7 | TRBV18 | TGTGCCAGCTCACCACCCACAGCCTACGAGCAGTACTTC | CASSPPTAYEQYF
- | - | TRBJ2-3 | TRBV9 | TGTGCCAGCAGCGTCCGAGACTTGGGCACAGATACGCAGTATTTT | CASSVRDLGTDTQYF
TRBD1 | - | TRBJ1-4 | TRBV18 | TGTGCCAGCTCCGGACAGGGTAATGAAAAACTGTTTTTT | CASSGQGNEKLFF
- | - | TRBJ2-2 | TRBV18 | TGTGCCAGCTCACCTGCTAGGGAGGCCGGGGAGCTGTTTTTT | CASSPAREAGELFF
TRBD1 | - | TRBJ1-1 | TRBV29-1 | TGCAGCGTGCCTGACAGGGAAACTGAAGCTTTCTTT | CSVPDRETEAFF
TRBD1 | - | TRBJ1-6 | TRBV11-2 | TGTGCCAGCAGCTTAGTTGGGACAGCGACCAATTCACCCCTCCACTTT | CASSLVGTATNSPLHF
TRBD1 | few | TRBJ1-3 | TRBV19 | TGTGCCAGTACCGGGACAGGAAAAAACACCATATATTTT | CASTGTGKNTIYF
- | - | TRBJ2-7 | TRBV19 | TGTGCCAGTAGTATAGTGGGGGACACGGTCTACGAGCAGTACTTC | CASSIVGDTVYEQYF
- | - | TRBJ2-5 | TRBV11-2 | TGTGCCAGCAGCTCACCGGGCCAAGAGACCCAGTACTTC | CASSSPGQETQYF
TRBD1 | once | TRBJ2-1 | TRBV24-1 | TGTGCCACCAGTGACCGTGGACAGGGGGGATACAATGAGCAGTTCTTC | CATSDRGQGGYNEQFF
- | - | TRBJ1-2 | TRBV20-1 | TGCAGTGCTAGAGAGGGGCTCGGCTACACCTTC | CSAREGLGYTF
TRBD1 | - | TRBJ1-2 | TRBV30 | TGTGCCTGGAGTGGGGGGACAGGGCACTACACCTTC | CAWSGGTGHYTF
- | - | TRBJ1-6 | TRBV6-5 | TGTGCCAGCAGCCCGGGGGGGAATTCACCCCTCCACTTT | CASSPGGNSPLHF
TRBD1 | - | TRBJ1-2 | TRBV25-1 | TGTGCCAGCAGTGAATTTAGTGGGCAGGGGGAAAATGGCTACACCTTC | CASSEFSGQGENGYTF
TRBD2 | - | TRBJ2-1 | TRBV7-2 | TGTGCCAGCAGCTGGGGCGGGGGGAACTACAATGAGCAGTTCTTC | CASSWGGGNYNEQFF
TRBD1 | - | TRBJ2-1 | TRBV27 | TGTGCCAGCAGACGGGACAGCTACAATGAGCAGTTCTTC | CASRRDSYNEQFF
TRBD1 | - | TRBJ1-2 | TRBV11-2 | TGTGCCAGCAGGGACAGGCTCTATTATGGCTACACCTTC | CASRDRLYYGYTF
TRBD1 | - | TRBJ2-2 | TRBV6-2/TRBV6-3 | TGTGCCAGCAGTTACTCGCGGACAGGGAGAAGCACCGGGGAGCTGTTTTTT | CASSYSRTGRSTGELFF
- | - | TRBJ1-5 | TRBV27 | TGTGCCAGCAGCGCGGGTCGGATCAATCAGCCCCAGCATTTT | CASSAGRINQPQHF
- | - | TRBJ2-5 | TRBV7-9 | TGTGCCAGCAGCATTTATACTACTAACAGGTTCGGGACCCAGTACTTC | CASSIYTTNRFGTQYF
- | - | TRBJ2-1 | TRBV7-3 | TGTGCCAGCAGCTTAAATACCGGGGGTGAGCAGTTCTTC | CASSLNTGGEQFF
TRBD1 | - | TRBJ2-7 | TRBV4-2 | TGTGCCAGCAGCCAAGAAGGACAGGGAGCTTACGAGCAGTACTTC | CASSQEGQGAYEQYF
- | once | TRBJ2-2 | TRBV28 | TGTGCCAGCAGTTCGAATCGGGCGAGGACTAACACCGGGGAGCTGTTTTTT | CASSSNRARTNTGELFF
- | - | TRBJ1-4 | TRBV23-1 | TGCGCCAGCAGTCAATCTGAGGCGGCTAATGAAAAACTGTTTTTT | CASSQSEAANEKLFF
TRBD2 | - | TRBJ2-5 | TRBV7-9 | TGTGCCAGCAGCTCGGGACTAGCGGGGGGTGAGGAGACCCAGTACTTC | CASSSGLAGGEETQYF
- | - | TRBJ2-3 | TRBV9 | TGTGCCAGCAGCGTCGGCGGGGTAGCGGCCACAGATACGCAGTATTTT | CASSVGGVAATDTQYF
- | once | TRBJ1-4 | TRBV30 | TGTGCCTGGACTCCGACCGGGTTCCGTAATGAAAAACTGTTTTTT | CAWTPTGFRNEKLFF
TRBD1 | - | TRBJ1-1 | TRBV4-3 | TGCGCCAGCAGCCAAGGTGACAGGGGGCTTTTTGAAGCTTTCTTT | CASSQGDRGLFEAFF